The rows below give T cell receptor beta chains drawn from one sample of a study of T cells in localized non-small cell lung cancer. Assay: immunoSEQ multiplex PCR; the TCRdb copy retains only in-frame clones and omits some. The profile shows around 20,000 clones, about 90% of them singletons. Material: peripheral blood, obtained before any cancer treatment. The source of these receptors is a woman aged 35 to 70 with stage I lung adenocarcinoma. Each CDR3 is given with its conserved first and last residue. A D gene is named only where the DNA matches it firmly. A row's size may be missing; if present it is once, few, many or a size class.

size: -; D: TRBD2; V: TRBV10-3; J: TRBJ2-7; DNA: TGTGCCATCAGTGACAGGGGTAGCGGGAGCTCCTACGAGCAGTACTTC; CDR3: CAISDRGSGSSYEQYF
size: -; D: TRBD1; V: TRBV18; J: TRBJ1-4; DNA: TGTGCCAGCTCCCCTCCGGGACAGGGGCTCGAAAAACTGTTTTTT; CDR3: CASSPPGQGLEKLFF
size: -; D: -; V: TRBV19; J: TRBJ1-2; DNA: TGTGCCAGTCAGGGCTTCGGACAGCAACTAAATGGCTACACCTTC; CDR3: CASQGFGQQLNGYTF
size: -; D: TRBD1; V: TRBV10-3; J: TRBJ1-2; DNA: TGTGCCATCAGTGACACAGGGGGTTATACCTATGGCTACACCTTC; CDR3: CAISDTGGYTYGYTF
size: few; D: TRBD2; V: TRBV5-8; J: TRBJ2-7; DNA: TGTGCCAGCAGGTCCTGGCGGGGGTCTTCCTACGAGCAGTACTTC; CDR3: CASRSWRGSSYEQYF
size: -; D: TRBD1; V: TRBV2; J: TRBJ2-5; DNA: TGTGCCAGCAGTGAGGGACAGGGGGCTAGAGAGACCCAGTACTTC; CDR3: CASSEGQGARETQYF
size: -; D: -; V: TRBV6-5; J: TRBJ2-1; DNA: TGTGCCAGCAGTCCGGAGTTACCATACAATGAGCAGTTCTTC; CDR3: CASSPELPYNEQFF
size: -; D: -; V: TRBV7-8; J: TRBJ1-3; DNA: TGTGCCAGCAGCTTAGAGGTTGGAAACACCATATATTTT; CDR3: CASSLEVGNTIYF
size: -; D: -; V: TRBV5-5; J: TRBJ1-2; DNA: TGTGCCAGCAGCCCGACGGTCTATGGCTACACCTTC; CDR3: CASSPTVYGYTF
size: -; D: -; V: TRBV28; J: TRBJ1-1; DNA: TGTGCCAGCAGTATCCTAAAGCGGGAAACTGAAGCTTTCTTT; CDR3: CASSILKRETEAFF
size: -; D: -; V: TRBV5-6; J: TRBJ1-1; DNA: TGTGCCAGCAGCTTAGAGGTCGGTAGGGAGTGGGAAGCTTTCTTT; CDR3: CASSLEVGREWEAFF
size: -; D: -; V: TRBV7-8; J: TRBJ2-3; DNA: TGTGCCAGCAGCTTAGAAGGGACAAAAGAGTCATTT; CDR3: CASSLEGTKESF
size: -; D: -; V: TRBV19; J: TRBJ2-7; DNA: TGTGCCAGTAGTCGCCCGCGACAGGAACGATACGAGCAGTACTTC; CDR3: CASSRPRQERYEQYF
size: few; D: TRBD1; V: TRBV7-9; J: TRBJ1-1; DNA: TGTGCCAGCAGCCTGACAGGGGAGCACACTGAAGCTTTCTTT; CDR3: CASSLTGEHTEAFF
size: once; D: TRBD2; V: TRBV27; J: TRBJ2-1; DNA: TGTGCCAGCAGTTTCGCGGGGGCCTACAATGAGCAGTTCTTC; CDR3: CASSFAGAYNEQFF
size: -; D: -; V: TRBV11-1; J: TRBJ2-3; DNA: TGTGCCAGCAGCTCCCGGGCCCCCGCGACAGATACGCAGTATTTT; CDR3: CASSSRAPATDTQYF
size: -; D: -; V: TRBV6-5; J: TRBJ2-7; DNA: TGTGCCAGCACTTCAACATCCTACGAGCAGTACTTC; CDR3: CASTSTSYEQYF
size: -; D: -; V: TRBV19; J: TRBJ2-5; DNA: TGTGCCACGTCCTGGGACCAAGAGACCCAGTACTTC; CDR3: CATSWDQETQYF
size: -; D: -; V: TRBV11-2; J: TRBJ1-4; DNA: TGTGCCAGCAGCCCCCGACAGAATGAAAAACTGTTTTTT; CDR3: CASSPRQNEKLFF
size: -; D: -; V: TRBV2; J: TRBJ2-1; DNA: TGTGCCAGCAGTGATCCCTACAATGAGCAGTTCTTC; CDR3: CASSDPYNEQFF
size: -; D: -; V: TRBV7-2; J: TRBJ1-3; DNA: TGTGCCAGCAGCCCGACAGACATTGGAAACACCATATATTTT; CDR3: CASSPTDIGNTIYF
size: once; D: -; V: TRBV6-6; J: TRBJ1-1; DNA: TGTGCCAGCAGTCCGATGGGGGGGATCAACACTGAAGCTTTCTTT; CDR3: CASSPMGGINTEAFF
size: -; D: TRBD2; V: TRBV28; J: TRBJ2-7; DNA: TGTGCCAGCAGTACAACTAGCGGGAGGGGGAGCTACGAGCAGTACTTC; CDR3: CASSTTSGRGSYEQYF
size: -; D: TRBD1; V: TRBV19; J: TRBJ2-2; DNA: TGTGCCAGTAGTATGGGGCCCCGGACAGGGGGCACCGGGGAGCTGTTTTTT; CDR3: CASSMGPRTGGTGELFF
size: once; D: TRBD2; V: TRBV11-1; J: TRBJ2-1; DNA: TGTGCCAGCAGCACCAGCGCAGGCGGGAGAAGGAACAATGAGCAGTTCTTC; CDR3: CASSTSAGGRRNNEQFF
size: -; D: -; V: TRBV11-3; J: TRBJ2-3; DNA: TGTGCCAGCAGCTTAGATGGGGATACGCAGTATTTT; CDR3: CASSLDGDTQYF
size: -; D: TRBD2; V: TRBV7-2; J: TRBJ2-7; DNA: TGTGCCAGCAGCTTATATCCTAGCGGGGCCTACGAGCAGTACTTC; CDR3: CASSLYPSGAYEQYF
size: -; D: -; V: TRBV19; J: TRBJ1-3; DNA: TGTGCCAGTAGGTCCTACTCTGGAAACACCATATATTTT; CDR3: CASRSYSGNTIYF
size: -; D: -; V: TRBV6-5; J: TRBJ1-5; DNA: TGTGCCACCGCGGAGGGGATAAATCAGCCCCAGCATTTT; CDR3: CATAEGINQPQHF
size: -; D: -; V: TRBV18; J: TRBJ1-1; DNA: TGTGCCAGCTCACCTTCGTGGGGAAAGGCTGAAGCTTTCTTT; CDR3: CASSPSWGKAEAFF
size: -; D: -; V: TRBV5-1; J: TRBJ2-5; DNA: TGCGCCAGCACGGGGCCGCAAGAGACCCAGTACTTC; CDR3: CASTGPQETQYF
size: -; D: -; V: TRBV29-1; J: TRBJ2-7; DNA: TGCAGCGTTTCCGGTTGGTTAGGTGGTGAGTTCGAGCAGTACTTC; CDR3: CSVSGWLGGEFEQYF